The 21 T cell receptor beta chains reported below all come from one sample, sequenced in a study of blood T cell repertoires in COVID-19. TCRdb's table, derived via immunoSEQ multiplex PCR, lists solely in-frame clones and lacks some. This sample has over 75,000 clones; 80% occur once, and the top ten carry roughly 16%. Sequencing input: peripheral blood. The source of these receptors is a human donor in a cohort sampled during active COVID-19.

The chain uses TRBV2 and TRBJ2-1, with 7 bases lining up with TRBD2. After removal of 4 bases from V and 3 bases from J, the junction contained 9 bases not matched to a gene. The CDR3 is 16 residues long. CDR1 is SNHLY, CDR2 FYNNEI, per germline. CDR3 in DNA: TGTGCCAGCAGTGCCGGGTGGCGGGAGATCTACAATGAGCAGTTCTTC. Amino acid sequence: CASSAGWREIYNEQFF.

The V and J genes are TRBV15 and TRBJ1-2; D might be TRBD1 (5 bases). The CDR3 spans 15 residues. V was clipped by 1 base and J by 4 bases, with 13 bases between them. Germline CDR1 reads LNHNV; CDR2 reads YYDKDF (reference sequence). In nucleotides, the CDR3 is TGTGCCACCAGCAGAGTGGGGAGGGGACCCTATGGCTACACCTTC. This gives the protein CATSRVGRGPYGYTF.

The chain recombines TRBV12-3 or TRBV12-4 with TRBJ2-3; no clear D gene. There are 11 residues in the CDR3. Trimming shortened V by 6 bases and J by 4 bases, and 5 bases separated the two germline ends. The CDR3 DNA sequence: TGTGCCAGCAGCCCCGCAGATACGCAGTATTTT. Translated, it gives CASSPADTQYF.

The CDR3 sequence is CASSQTSANYGYTF. CDR3 coding DNA: TGTGCCAGTAGTCAAACATCCGCTAACTATGGCTACACCTTC. The J gene is TRBJ1-2, the V gene TRBV19; D unclear. The germline CDR1 and CDR2 sequences are LNHDA and SQIVND (reference sequence). Between the trimmed V and J ends, which lost 5 bases and 0 bases, there was a span of 10 bases. The CDR3 spans 14 residues.

The genes are TRBV7-9 and TRBJ2-7, with 8 bases lining up with TRBD1. The CDR3 covers 14 residues. CDR1 and CDR2 (germline): SEHNR, FQNEAQ (reference sequence). The V gene end was trimmed by 4 bases and the J gene end by 0 bases; junction bases not matched to a gene: 2. For the CDR3, the DNA is TGTGCCAGCAGCTCGACAGGGGACTCCTACGAGCAGTACTTC. Residues: CASSSTGDSYEQYF.

This rearrangement joins TRBV18 to TRBJ1-2; D call uncertain. In germline, CDR1 is KGHSH, CDR2 LQKENI. The length of the CDR3 is 13 residues. V was shortened by 3 bases and J by 4 bases, with 9 bases between the two germline ends. CDR3 nucleotides: TGTGCCAGCTCACCCACAGATTCCTATGGCTACACCTTC. Translating it yields CASSPTDSYGYTF. The full variable domain, in which reference TRBV18 and TRBJ1-2 provide the parts outside the CDR3, is NAGVMQNPRHLVRRRGQEARLRCSPMKGHSHVYWYRQLPEEGLKFMVYLQKENIIDESGMPKERFSAEFPKEGPSILRIQQVVRGDSAAYFCASSPTDSYGYTFGSGTRLTVV.

This clone was seen just once. This chain links TRBV28 with TRBJ2-2, with 11 bases aligning to TRBD2. The CDR3 extends over 19 amino acids. Germline CDR1 and CDR2: MDHEN and SYDVKM. The junction had 10 bases not matched to a gene; V was cut back by 0 bases and J by 4 bases. The chain's CDR3 is CASSLWLAGGKQGTGELFF. For the CDR3, the DNA is TGTGCCAGCAGTTTATGGCTAGCGGGAGGAAAGCAGGGCACCGGGGAGCTGTTTTTT.

The rearrangement joins TRBV14 to TRBJ1-4; no clear D. The CDR3 runs to 15 residues. Germline CDR1 is SGHDN and CDR2 is FVKESK. Deletions cut 1 base from V and 4 bases from J, with 10 bases between. The CDR3 DNA sequence: TGTGCCAGCAGCCAAGTCTCGGGTTTTAATGAAAAACTGTTTTTT. Translated, it gives CASSQVSGFNEKLFF.

The V call is TRBV2, the J call TRBJ2-4; 15 bases line up with TRBD2. Losses at the gene ends were 5 bases for V and 6 bases for J; bases not matched to a gene: 5. Germline CDR1 is SNHLY and CDR2 is FYNNEI. The CDR3 sequence is 16 residues long. CDR3 nucleotides: TGTGCCAGCAGTCCGGGACTAGCGGGAGGTGTAAACATTCAGTACTTC. It is translated as CASSPGLAGGVNIQYF.

This chain connects TRBV19 to TRBJ2-1, with 9 bases aligning to TRBD2. The CDR3 is 14 residues long. The V gene's germline CDR1 is LNHDA and CDR2 SQIVND (reference sequence). V gave up 3 bases and J gave up 10 bases; unmatched junction bases: 7. CDR3 in DNA: TGTGCCAGTAGTATGGGACTAGCACACCTGGAGCAGTTCTTC. This codes for CASSMGLAHLEQFF. The full variable domain, completed using reference TRBV19 and TRBJ2-1, is DGGITQSPKYLFRKEGQNVTLSCEQNLNHDAMYWYRQDPGQGLRLIYYSQIVNDFQKGDIAEGYSVSREKKESFPLTVTSAQKNPTAFYLCASSMGLAHLEQFFGPGTRLTVL.

This clone appeared a few times. This chain connects TRBV2 to TRBJ1-5; 9 nucleotides line up with TRBD1. Trimming cost V 7 bases and J 7 bases; bases outside gene matches: 8. Germline V CDR1 and CDR2: SNHLY, FYNNEI. The CDR3 consists of 14 residues. The CDR3 reads CASTRDRVIQPQHF. The CDR3 DNA follows: TGTGCCAGCACGAGGGACAGGGTAATCCAGCCCCAGCATTTT.

This chain joins TRBV7-6 and TRBJ1-1, with a tentative D call TRBD1 (5 bases). Per germline, CDR1 SGHVS and CDR2 FNYEAQ. The CDR3 loop spans 19 amino acids. V was clipped by 0 bases and J by 4 bases, with 24 bases between them. The CDR3 loop reads CASSLAPQGSIGVSTEAFF. The CDR3 DNA sequence: TGTGCCAGCAGCTTAGCGCCCCAGGGCTCTATTGGGGTGAGCACTGAAGCTTTCTTT.

The CDR3 DNA is TGTGCCAGCAGTTTAGGGCTGTCGACTAGCGGGGGGCGGATCCAAGAGACCCAGTACTTC. This encodes CASSLGLSTSGGRIQETQYF. The chain combines TRBV28 with TRBJ2-5; 13 nucleotides align to TRBD2. The CDR3 is 20 amino acids. CDR1 MDHEN and CDR2 SYDVKM come from the germline V gene. The J segment lost 1 base and the V segment lost 2 bases, leaving 13 bases of the junction unmatched.

The V and J genes are TRBV7-2 and TRBJ1-2; D possibly corresponds to TRBD1 (5 bases). The germline CDR1 and CDR2 sequences are SGHTA and FQGNSA. The V gene lost 1 base and the J gene lost 9 bases, with 9 bases spanning the gap. The CDR3 sequence is 12 residues long. The CDR3 sequence is CASSLEGYSYTF. CDR3 bases: TGTGCCAGCAGCTTAGAGGGGTACAGCTACACCTTC.

In DNA, the CDR3 is TGTGCCAGCAGCTTGGGACTAGCGGCGACCTACGAGCAGTACTTC. Protein: CASSLGLAATYEQYF. The chain is built from TRBV11-2 and TRBJ2-7; 11 bases align to TRBD2. The trim removed 3 bases at V and 2 bases at J, leaving 3 bases unmatched. The CDR3 loop spans 15 amino acids. The germline CDR1 and CDR2 sequences are SGHAT and FQNNGV.

This clone was picked up a small number of times. This chain joins TRBV28 and TRBJ1-2; D possibly corresponds to TRBD1 (6 bases). This CDR3 contains 19 residues. Trimming pared 3 bases from V and 4 bases from J, leaving 27 bases between. Germline V lookup: CDR1 MDHEN, CDR2 SYDVKM. The CDR3 region is CASSFSSAGAIAMGYGYTF. Here the CDR3 DNA reads TGTGCCAGCAGTTTTTCCTCAGCAGGGGCGATAGCGATGGGCTATGGCTACACCTTC.

This chain links TRBV5-1 with TRBJ2-1; TRBD2 aligns across 9 bases. The CDR3 totals 16 residues. V shed 0 bases, J shed 2 bases, and the junction held 3 bases outside the gene matches. Germline V gene sequence: CDR1 SGHRS, CDR2 YFSETQ. This CDR3 is CASSLAGGGAYNEQFF. In DNA form, the CDR3 reads TGCGCCAGCAGCTTGGCTGGCGGGGGGGCCTACAATGAGCAGTTCTTC.

This clone was recorded once. The J gene is TRBJ2-2, the V gene TRBV7-8, with no clear D. Trimming took 1 base from V and 0 from J, leaving 12 bases between them. Germline V gene sequence: CDR1 SGHVS, CDR2 FQNEAQ. The CDR3 loop spans 17 amino acids. The DNA for the CDR3 is TGTGCCAGCAGCTTAGTTATTGTGTACTCGAACACCGGGGAGCTGTTTTTT. It translates to CASSLVIVYSNTGELFF.

V is TRBV21-1 and J is TRBJ1-2; TRBD1, as called in the table, went unchecked against the DNA. TRBV21-1 is a documented pseudogene. The CDR3 consists of 13 residues. CDR3 sequence reads: CASSITGDYGYTF. The CDR3 coding sequence is TGTGCCAGCAGCATTACAGGGGACTATGGCTACACCTTC.

The chain links TRBV7-9 to TRBJ2-3; 7 bases map to TRBD1. The junction had 4 bases not matched to a gene; V was cut back by 3 bases and J by 1 base. CDR1 and CDR2 from the germline V gene are SEHNR and FQNEAQ (reference sequence). The CDR3 has 15 amino acids. The CDR3 nucleotides read TGTGCCAGCAGCTTGGCGACAGGGCGCACAGATACGCAGTATTTT. Translating gives CASSLATGRTDTQYF.

V is TRBV5-1 and J is TRBJ1-2; D is undetermined. Trimming pared 4 bases from V and 5 bases from J, leaving 15 bases between. This CDR3 has 14 amino acids. Per the germline V gene, CDR1 is SGHRS and CDR2 is YFSETQ. CDR3 sequence reads: CASSPTAGGYGYTF. CDR3 sequence (DNA): TGCGCCAGCAGCCCAACAGCGGGCGGGTATGGCTACACCTTC. The variable domain in full, with the rest retrieved from reference TRBV5-1 and TRBJ1-2, is KAGVTQTPRYLIKTRGQQVTLSCSPISGHRSVSWYQQTPGQGLQFLFEYFSETQRNKGNFPGRFSGRQFSNSRSEMNVSTLELGDSALYLCASSPTAGGYGYTFGSGTRLTVV.